This T cell receptor (beta chain) came from a study of blood T cell repertoires in COVID-19. Study context: Some COVID-19 samples were acute and others convalescent; all came from the United States, Italy and Spain. In each case, the material was cDNA or gDNA derived from T cells, B-cell-depleted T cells, or PBMCs.

Seattle patients were enrolled while actively infected and followed longitudinally. Original analysis: Amplification with reference gene primers provided the estimates of nucleated cell counts. Sequencing was performed with immunoSEQ multiplex PCR; in TCRdb, only in-frame clones are kept and a portion is missing. The V and J calls and clone size were taken over from that table, and D and trimming were inferred from the DNA. Among about 250,000 clones listed, 85% were seen once. Germline assignment: CDR1 LGHDT and CDR2 YNNKEL (reference sequence). Trimming cost V 1 base and J 4 bases, with 10 bases left between them. This CDR3 has 14 residues.

Material: peripheral blood. The chain uses TRBV3-1 (or the pseudogene TRBV3-2) and TRBJ1-2; D is possibly TRBD1 (6 bases). The receptor was isolated from a man aged 45-65 years with COVID-19, enrolled during active disease. This chain's CDR3 is CASSQAGGLYGYTF. In DNA form, the CDR3 reads TGTGCCAGCAGCCAAGCCGGGGGGCTCTATGGCTACACCTTC.